This record concerns one TCR beta chain sequence. V lost 7 bases, J lost 9 bases, and 10 bases lay in between. The length of the CDR3 is 11 residues. Germline CDR1 reads GTSNPN; CDR2 reads SVGIG (reference sequence). This sample is drawn from a study of blood T cell repertoires in COVID-19. Study as a whole: Nucleic acid was either cDNA or gDNA, and it came from T cells, B-cell-depleted T cells, or PBMCs.

Assay used: immunoSEQ multiplex PCR; TCRdb lists only in-frame clones, some missing. Among more than 200,000 clones listed, more than 60% were seen once. This sequence was found in a woman between 40 and 55 years old with active or convalescent COVID-19. The chain employs TRBV30 and TRBJ1-6, with a possible D match to TRBD1 (6 bases). The sequenced sample was peripheral blood. DNA of the CDR3: TGTGCCTATGAAGGGGGTTCACCCCTCCACTTT. Protein sequence: CAYEGGSPLHF.